The sequence of this T cell receptor beta chain was determined in a study of OX40 agonist ivuxolimab in advanced cancers. Study at large: Patients received the agonistic anti-OX40 (CD134) antibody ivuxolimab. There were three patients with partial responses, one having hepatocellular carcinoma and two cutaneous melanoma. Previous treatment with anti-PD-1, anti-PD-L1 or anti-CTLA-4 therapy was allowed; 40% had received some.

As to this clone: Its antigen remains unknown.

General study points: The expanded peripheral T cells' antigen specificity was not determined.

TCRdb keeps only in-frame clones here, not all; method: immunoSEQ multiplex PCR. Among 45,000 to 50,000 clones, roughly nine tenths were seen once, and the ten largest hold around 14%. Source: CD4+ or CD8+ T cells sorted from blood, taken in a trial of the OX40 agonist ivuxolimab. This clonotype originated in an adult with an advanced solid tumor such as melanoma, head and neck, liver or kidney cancer.

In DNA form, the CDR3 reads TGTGCCAGCAGTGAAGCCCTAGGACAGTCCTACGAGCAGTACTTC. This gives the protein CASSEALGQSYEQYF. The chain has TRBV2 and TRBJ2-7; D is perhaps TRBD1 (6 bases). The CDR3 runs 15 residues. V gave up 0 bases and J gave up 1 base, with 10 bases separating them. The germline V gene encodes CDR1 SNHLY and CDR2 FYNNEI.